A selection of T cell receptor beta chains follows, all from one sample in a study of blood T cell repertoires in COVID-19. Sequenced by immunoSEQ multiplex PCR; TCRdb stores in-frame clones only, minus some. Of 150,000 to 200,000 clones listed, roughly four fifths are singletons. Sequencing used peripheral blood. These receptors all stem from a woman in her forties with acute or convalescent COVID-19. Each CDR3 is given with its conserved first and last residue. Each record gives: CDR3 protein, CDR3 DNA, clone size, V gene, D gene, J gene. A D gene is named only where the DNA matches it firmly. Clone size is not always given. Where it is, it says once, few, many or a class for expanded clones.

cdr3_aa: CASNYQGSNQPQHF
cdr3_nt: TGTGCCAGCAATTATCAGGGTAGCAATCAGCCCCAGCATTTT
clone_size: NA
v_call: TRBV2
d_call: NA
j_call: TRBJ1-5

cdr3_aa: CASSNTQGTSGNEQYF
cdr3_nt: TGTGCCAGCAGCAACACGCAAGGGACTAGCGGAAACGAGCAGTACTTC
clone_size: NA
v_call: TRBV13
d_call: TRBD2
j_call: TRBJ2-7

cdr3_aa: CASSSPPYYGYTF
cdr3_nt: TGTGCCAGCAGTTCCCCCCCGTACTATGGCTACACCTTC
clone_size: NA
v_call: TRBV28
d_call: NA
j_call: TRBJ1-2

cdr3_aa: CASSLTGTGEYTEAFF
cdr3_nt: TGTGCCAGCAGCCTAACCGGGACAGGAGAATACACTGAAGCTTTCTTT
clone_size: once
v_call: TRBV16
d_call: TRBD1
j_call: TRBJ1-1

cdr3_aa: CASSSSGLGADTQYF
cdr3_nt: TGTGCCAGCAGCTCTTCGGGACTAGGGGCAGATACGCAGTATTTT
clone_size: NA
v_call: TRBV5-6
d_call: TRBD2
j_call: TRBJ2-3

cdr3_aa: CASSLTTGGNEKLFF
cdr3_nt: TGCGCCAGCAGCCTCACGACAGGGGGTAATGAAAAACTGTTTTTT
clone_size: NA
v_call: TRBV5-1
d_call: TRBD1
j_call: TRBJ1-4

cdr3_aa: CASNGGRTDTQYF
cdr3_nt: TGTGCCAGCAATGGGGGCCGCACAGATACGCAGTATTTT
clone_size: NA
v_call: TRBV28
d_call: NA
j_call: TRBJ2-3

cdr3_aa: CASSYLRESPLHF
cdr3_nt: TGTGCCAGCAGTTACCTGAGGGAGTCCCCCCTCCACTTT
clone_size: NA
v_call: TRBV6-5
d_call: NA
j_call: TRBJ1-6

cdr3_aa: CASSQLNRVTEAFF
cdr3_nt: TGTGCCAGCAGCCAATTGAACAGGGTCACTGAAGCTTTCTTT
clone_size: few
v_call: TRBV3-1/TRBV3-2
d_call: NA
j_call: TRBJ1-1

cdr3_aa: CASRTVDTEAFF
cdr3_nt: TGTGCCAGCAGGACAGTCGACACTGAAGCTTTCTTT
clone_size: NA
v_call: TRBV28
d_call: NA
j_call: TRBJ1-1